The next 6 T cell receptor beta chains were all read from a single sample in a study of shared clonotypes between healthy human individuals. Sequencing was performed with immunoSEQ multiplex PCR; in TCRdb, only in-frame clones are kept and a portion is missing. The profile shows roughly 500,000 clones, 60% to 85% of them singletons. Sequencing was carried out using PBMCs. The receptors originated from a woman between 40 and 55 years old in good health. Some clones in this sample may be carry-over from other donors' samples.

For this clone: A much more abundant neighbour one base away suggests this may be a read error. CDR3 region: CASSLTSGRATGELFF. The DNA for the CDR3 is TGCGCCAGCAGCTTGACTAGCGGGAGGGCCACCGGGGAGCTGTTTTTT. This chain uses TRBV5-1 with TRBJ2-2; 13 nucleotides line up with TRBD2. This CDR3 region has 16 residues. Germline CDR1 is SGHRS and CDR2 is YFSETQ. The ends lost 1 base at V and 4 bases at J; junction bases unmatched: 1.

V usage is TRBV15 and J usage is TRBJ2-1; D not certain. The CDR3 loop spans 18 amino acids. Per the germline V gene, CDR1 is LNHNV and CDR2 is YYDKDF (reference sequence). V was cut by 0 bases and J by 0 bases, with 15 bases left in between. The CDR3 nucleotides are TGTGCCACCAGCAGAGATCCCTTTTCAAGAAGCTCCTACAATGAGCAGTTCTTC. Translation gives CATSRDPFSRSSYNEQFF.

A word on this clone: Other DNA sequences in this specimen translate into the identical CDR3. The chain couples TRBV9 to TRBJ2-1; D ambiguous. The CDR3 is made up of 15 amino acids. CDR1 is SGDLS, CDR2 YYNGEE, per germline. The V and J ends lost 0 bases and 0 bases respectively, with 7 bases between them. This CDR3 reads CASSVAGDSYNEQFF. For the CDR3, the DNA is TGTGCCAGCAGCGTAGCTGGGGACTCCTACAATGAGCAGTTCTTC. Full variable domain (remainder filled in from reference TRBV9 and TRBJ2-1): DSGVTQTPKHLITATGQRVTLRCSPRSGDLSVYWYQQSLDQGLQFLIQYYNGEERAKGNILERFSAQQFPDLHSELNLSSLELGDSALYFCASSVAGDSYNEQFFGPGTRLTVL.

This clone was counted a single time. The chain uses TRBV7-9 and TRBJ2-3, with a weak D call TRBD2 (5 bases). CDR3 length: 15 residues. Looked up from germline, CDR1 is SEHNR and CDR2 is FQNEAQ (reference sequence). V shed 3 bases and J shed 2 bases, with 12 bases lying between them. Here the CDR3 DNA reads TGTGCCAGCAGCTTTAAGGGAGCATTCACAGATACGCAGTATTTT. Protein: CASSFKGAFTDTQYF.

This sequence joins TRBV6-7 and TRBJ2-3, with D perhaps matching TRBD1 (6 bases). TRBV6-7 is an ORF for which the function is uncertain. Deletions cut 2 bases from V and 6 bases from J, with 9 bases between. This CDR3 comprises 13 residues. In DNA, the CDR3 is TGTGCCAGCAGTTACCCTAGGGGGGATACGCAGTATTTT. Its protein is CASSYPRGDTQYF.

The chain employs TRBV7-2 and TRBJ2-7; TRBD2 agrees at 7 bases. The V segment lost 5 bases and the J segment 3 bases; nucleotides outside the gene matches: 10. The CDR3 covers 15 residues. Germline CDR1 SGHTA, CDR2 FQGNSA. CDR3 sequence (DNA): TGTGCCAGCAGCCCGGACCTTGCGGGAGTCTACGAGCAGTACTTC. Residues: CASSPDLAGVYEQYF.